The next 8 T cell receptor beta chains were all read from a single sample in a study of blood T cell repertoires in COVID-19. The assay was immunoSEQ multiplex PCR, and TCRdb's table has in-frame clones only and misses some. Here the sample spans about 330,000 clones, roughly 90% being singletons. Sequenced input: peripheral blood. The receptors here all came from a woman between 50 and 59 years old with active or convalescent COVID-19.

CDR3 coding DNA: TGTGCCAGCAGTTATCCAGGGTTCTCTGAAGCTTTCTTT. Translation gives CASSYPGFSEAFF. J is TRBJ1-1 and V is TRBV6-6; perhaps TRBD1 as D (5 bases). The CDR3 covers 13 residues. The germline V gene has CDR1 MNHNY and CDR2 SVGAGI (reference sequence). V was clipped by 3 bases and J by 6 bases, with 11 bases between them.

The J gene is TRBJ1-2, the V gene TRBV28; D is perhaps TRBD1 (6 bases). V was trimmed by 4 bases and J by 1 base, leaving 13 bases between them. CDR3 size: 15 residues. Germline V lookup: CDR1 MDHEN, CDR2 SYDVKM. CDR3 sequence: CASSSQGGGNYGYTF. The CDR3 bases are TGTGCCAGCAGTTCACAGGGCGGGGGTAACTATGGCTACACCTTC.

This chain connects TRBV19 to TRBJ1-1, with D hard to call. Germline V lookup: CDR1 LNHDA, CDR2 SQIVND (reference sequence). V lost 5 bases and J lost 4, with 11 bases in between. This CDR3 is built from 13 residues. CDR3 nucleotides: TGTGCCAGTAGTCTCCTCGGGGTCACTGAAGCTTTCTTT. Translating gives CASSLLGVTEAFF.

This rearrangement joins TRBV5-1 to TRBJ1-1; D possibly corresponds to TRBD1 (6 bases). V lost 0 bases and J lost 0, with 9 bases in between. In germline, CDR1 is SGHRS, CDR2 YFSETQ. This CDR3 has 15 amino acids. The CDR3 region is CASSLDRAVNTEAFF. DNA for the CDR3: TGCGCCAGCAGCTTGGACAGGGCCGTGAACACTGAAGCTTTCTTT.

J is TRBJ1-1 and V is TRBV11-2; D gene unclear. Deletions cut 1 base from V and 7 bases from J, with 7 bases between. CDR1 SGHAT and CDR2 FQNNGV come from the germline V gene. The CDR3 totals 12 residues. CDR3 sequence reads: CASSLAHVEAFF. In DNA, the CDR3 is TGTGCCAGCAGCTTAGCACACGTTGAAGCTTTCTTT. The whole variable domain, remainder taken from reference TRBV11-2 and TRBJ1-1, is EAGVAQSPRYKIIEKRQSVAFWCNPISGHATLYWYQQILGQGPKLLIQFQNNGVVDDSQLPKDRFSAERLKGVDSTLKIQPAKLEDSAVYLCASSLAHVEAFFGQGTRLTVV.

The chain employs TRBV6-5 and TRBJ2-2; D is perhaps TRBD2 (6 bases). This CDR3 has 14 amino acids. The ends were cut back, 7 bases at V and 1 base at J, with 10 bases in the middle. Germline CDR1 MNHEY, CDR2 SVGAGI. The CDR3 region is CASTRGRNTGELFF. For the CDR3, the DNA is TGTGCCAGCACCCGGGGGAGGAACACCGGGGAGCTGTTTTTT.

This clone was seen just once. The gene calls are TRBV4-2 and TRBJ1-2, with 11 nucleotides matching TRBD1. Trimming at V came to 0 bases and at J to 4 bases, leaving 7 bases not matched to a gene. This CDR3 has 17 amino acids. Per germline, CDR1 LGHNA and CDR2 YNFKEQ. CDR3 in amino acids: CASSQEQGQGESYGYTF. The CDR3 DNA sequence: TGTGCCAGCAGCCAAGAACAGGGACAGGGGGAGAGCTATGGCTACACCTTC.

Comment on this clone: In the same sample, other DNA sequences code for this CDR3. V gene TRBV27 combines with J gene TRBJ1-1, with 8 bases matching TRBD1. CDR3 length equals 15 residues. V lost 0 bases, J lost 4 bases, and 4 bases stayed unmatched. Germline V gene sequence: CDR1 MNHEY, CDR2 SMNVEV (reference sequence). CDR3 region: CASSLSGQGSTEAFF. The CDR3 DNA sequence: TGTGCCAGCAGTTTATCCGGACAGGGCAGCACTGAAGCTTTCTTT.